This TCR beta chain was documented in a study of sequential checkpoint blockade in melanoma. Study-wide background: Patients were randomized 1:1 to nivolumab-then-ipilimumab or ipilimumab-then-nivolumab first-line.

Comments on this clone: Other DNA sequences in this sample translate to the same CDR3.

CDR1 MNHEY and CDR2 SMNVEV come from the germline V gene (reference sequence). V was shortened by 2 bases and J by 3 bases, with 8 bases between the two germline ends. This CDR3 has 13 residues. TCRdb keeps only in-frame clones here, not all; method: immunoSEQ multiplex PCR. Found here are around 40,000 clones, approximately 90% of them singletons; the top ten hold around 12%. The treatment was: randomized to nivolumab then ipilimumab (arm A) or the reverse (arm B). No patient had prior DNA-damaging chemotherapy. PBMC sorting kept live CD3+CD8+ cells without CD19 or CD56. This chain joins TRBV27 and TRBJ2-7; D is undetermined. Sample: CD8+ T cells sorted from blood (inferred from file names), taken from a patient given nivolumab and ipilimumab in sequence. This clonotype was obtained from a human donor with melanoma. The chain's CDR3 is CASSLGPSYEQYV. In DNA form, the CDR3 reads TGTGCCAGCAGTTTAGGGCCGAGCTACGAGCAGTACGTC.